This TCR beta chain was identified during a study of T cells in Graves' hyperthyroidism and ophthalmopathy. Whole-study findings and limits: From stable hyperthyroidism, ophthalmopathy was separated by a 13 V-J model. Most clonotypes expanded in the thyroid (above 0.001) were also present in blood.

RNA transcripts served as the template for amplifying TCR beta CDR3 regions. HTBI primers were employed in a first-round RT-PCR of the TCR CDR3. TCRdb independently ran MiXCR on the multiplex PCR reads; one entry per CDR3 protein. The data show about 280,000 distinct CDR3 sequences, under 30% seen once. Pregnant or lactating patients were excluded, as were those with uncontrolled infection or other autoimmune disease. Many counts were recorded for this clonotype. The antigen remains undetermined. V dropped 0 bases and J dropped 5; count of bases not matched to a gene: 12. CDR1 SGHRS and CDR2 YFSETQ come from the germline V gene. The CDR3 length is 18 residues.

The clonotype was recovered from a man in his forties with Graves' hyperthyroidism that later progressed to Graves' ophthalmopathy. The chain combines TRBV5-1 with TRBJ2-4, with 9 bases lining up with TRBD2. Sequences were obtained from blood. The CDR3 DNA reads TGCGCCAGCAGCTTGGTTAGGGCTAGCGGGATTTTGGAAAACATTCAGTACTTC. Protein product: CASSLVRASGILENIQYF. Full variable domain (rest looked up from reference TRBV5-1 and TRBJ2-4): KAGVTQTPRYLIKTRGQQVTLSCSPISGHRSVSWYQQTPGQGLQFLFEYFSETQRNKGNFPGRFSGRQFSNSRSEMNVSTLELGDSALYLCASSLVRASGILENIQYFGAGTRLSVL.